Listed below are T cell receptor beta chains from one sample, sequenced in a study of blood T cells in healthy people across ages. TCRdb re-analysed the 5' RACE reads in MiXCR, keeping a single row per CDR3 protein. Of around 690,000 distinct CDR3 sequences in the sample, approximately 59% were seen once. Material: blood. The receptors here all came from a man aged 55-75 years in good health. CDR3s include the opening cysteine and the closing phenylalanine or tryptophan. The D gene is left open where the match is weak. Only part of the rows carry a size: once, few, many, or a class if the clone is expanded.

D: TRBD2; J: TRBJ2-1; size: once; V: TRBV13; DNA: TGTGCCAGCCGGGGGGGGAGTTATGAGCAGTTCTTC; CDR3: CASRGGSYEQFF
D: TRBD1; J: TRBJ1-5; size: .; V: TRBV18; DNA: TGTGCCAGCTCACCGGGACAGGGGGTGCAGCCCCAGCATTTT; CDR3: CASSPGQGVQPQHF
D: TRBD1; J: TRBJ2-1; size: many; V: TRBV20-1; DNA: TGCAGTGCTAGTGGGGGAACCGGGACAGGGTTGTCCTACAATGAGCAGTTCTTC; CDR3: CSASGGTGTGLSYNEQFF
D: TRBD1; J: TRBJ1-5; size: .; V: TRBV7-2; DNA: TGTGCCAGCAGCCCCGGCAGGGGGCCTAGCCAGCCCCAGCATTTT; CDR3: CASSPGRGPSQPQHF
D: .; J: TRBJ2-5; size: .; V: TRBV28; DNA: TGTGCCAGCAGTTTCGGGGGCCTTCAAGAGACCCGGTACTTC; CDR3: CASSFGGLQETRYF
D: .; J: TRBJ2-1; size: .; V: TRBV11-2; DNA: TGTGCCAGCAGGATCCGGAGTAGCTCCTACAATGAGCAGTTCTTC; CDR3: CASRIRSSSYNEQFF
D: TRBD2; J: TRBJ2-7; size: few; V: TRBV20-1; DNA: TGCAGTGCTTCGGGAGGGGCCGAGCAGTACTTC; CDR3: CSASGGAEQYF
D: TRBD1; J: TRBJ2-5; size: few; V: TRBV12-3/TRBV12-4; DNA: TGTGCCAGCAGTTTGGGGACAGGGGGCTGGGAGACCCAGTACTTC; CDR3: CASSLGTGGWETQYF
D: .; J: TRBJ2-7; size: .; V: TRBV7-9; DNA: TGTGCCAGCAGCTTAGCGGGTGGGGCAGTCGGCGAGCAGTACTTC; CDR3: CASSLAGGAVGEQYF
D: TRBD2; J: TRBJ2-7; size: few; V: TRBV3-1; DNA: TGTGCCAGCAGCCCCTCGGGAGGCCATATCGCCTACGAGCAGTACTTC; CDR3: CASSPSGGHIAYEQYF
D: .; J: TRBJ2-7; size: .; V: TRBV21-1; DNA: TGTGCCAGCAACCACCGGGACGGAGTCTCCTACGAGCAGTACTTC; CDR3: CASNHRDGVSYEQYF
D: TRBD1; J: TRBJ2-5; size: .; V: TRBV7-8; DNA: TGTGCCAGCAGCCCCGAGGGACAGGGGACGGAGACCCAGTACTTC; CDR3: CASSPEGQGTETQYF
D: .; J: TRBJ2-3; size: .; V: TRBV28; DNA: TGTGCCAGCAGATCTACGGGGTCCGCAGATACGCAGTATTTT; CDR3: CASRSTGSADTQYF
D: TRBD1; J: TRBJ2-7; size: few; V: TRBV20-1; DNA: TGCAGTGCTGGAAAGGGGGCGGAAGCGTCCGAGCAGTACTTC; CDR3: CSAGKGAEASEQYF
D: .; J: TRBJ2-5; size: .; V: TRBV5-5; DNA: TGTGCCAGCAGCGAAGACATCCAAGAGACCCAGTACTTC; CDR3: CASSEDIQETQYF
D: .; J: TRBJ2-1; size: few; V: TRBV20-1; DNA: TGCAGTGCTAGACGGCTGTACAATGAGCAGTTCTTC; CDR3: CSARRLYNEQFF
D: .; J: TRBJ2-4; size: .; V: TRBV28; DNA: TGTGCCAGCGCAGGGGCGCCCCCCAAAAACATTCAGTACTTC; CDR3: CASAGAPPKNIQYF
D: .; J: TRBJ2-7; size: once; V: TRBV7-2; DNA: TGTGCCAGCAGCCAGGACAATGGGCTCTACGAGCAGTACTTC; CDR3: CASSQDNGLYEQYF
D: TRBD2; J: TRBJ2-5; size: .; V: TRBV11-2; DNA: TGTGCCAGCAGCTTAGCTAGCGGGGGGTTGCAAGAGACCCAGTACTTC; CDR3: CASSLASGGLQETQYF
D: TRBD1; J: TRBJ1-2; size: .; V: TRBV20-1; DNA: TGCAGTGCTAGAGTGAAAACAGGGGGCGCGGGCTATGGCTACACCTTC; CDR3: CSARVKTGGAGYGYTF
D: .; J: TRBJ2-6; size: .; V: TRBV21-1; DNA: TGTGCCAGCAGCAAATGCGGGGGAGCGCTCTCTGGGGCCAACGTCCTGACTTTC; CDR3: CASSKCGGALSGANVLTF
D: .; J: TRBJ2-7; size: .; V: TRBV20-1; DNA: TGCAGTGCTGTCCGGGACGCCCGCTCCTACGAGCAGTACTTC; CDR3: CSAVRDARSYEQYF
D: TRBD1; J: TRBJ2-1; size: few; V: TRBV5-1; DNA: TGCGCCAGCAGCTCGGGACAGGGAGCAAGTGAGCAGTTCTTC; CDR3: CASSSGQGASEQFF
D: .; J: TRBJ2-5; size: .; V: TRBV29-1; DNA: TGCAGCGTTGAGGGAGTAACGGGGGTTCAAGAGACCCAGTACTTC; CDR3: CSVEGVTGVQETQYF
D: .; J: TRBJ2-1; size: .; V: TRBV10-3; DNA: TGTGCCATCAGTGAGCCGGGACAACCTGACAATGAGCAGTTCTTC; CDR3: CAISEPGQPDNEQFF
D: .; J: TRBJ2-5; size: once; V: TRBV19; DNA: TGTGCCAGCTCAGGTCAGCGGGAGACCCAGTACTTC; CDR3: CASSGQRETQYF
D: TRBD2; J: TRBJ2-3; size: .; V: TRBV20-1; DNA: TGCAGTGCCCCGGGACTAGCATCAGATACGCAGTATTTT; CDR3: CSAPGLASDTQYF
D: .; J: TRBJ2-3; size: .; V: TRBV3-1; DNA: TGTGCCAGCAGCTCCATTCCCAGCGGGGATACGCAGTATTTT; CDR3: CASSSIPSGDTQYF
D: .; J: TRBJ2-1; size: .; V: TRBV28; DNA: TGTGCCAGCGGTACGGGGTTAGGCAATGAGCAGTTCTTC; CDR3: CASGTGLGNEQFF
D: TRBD1; J: TRBJ2-5; size: .; V: TRBV20-1; DNA: TGCAGTGCTAGAGATCCCGGCAGGGGGCTTGAGACCCAGTACTTC; CDR3: CSARDPGRGLETQYF
D: TRBD2; J: TRBJ2-7; size: .; V: TRBV20-1; DNA: TGCAGTGCTAGTCGAGCGGGGGGCTACGAGCAGTACTTC; CDR3: CSASRAGGYEQYF
D: .; J: TRBJ1-1; size: .; V: TRBV12-3/TRBV12-4; DNA: TGTGCCAGCAGTGGACAGTTTGGCACTGAAGCTTTCTTT; CDR3: CASSGQFGTEAFF
D: .; J: TRBJ2-7; size: many; V: TRBV29-1; DNA: TGCAGCGTCGGGGACTACGAGCAGTACTTC; CDR3: CSVGDYEQYF
D: TRBD1; J: TRBJ2-3; size: few; V: TRBV4-1; DNA: TGCGCCAGCAGCCAAGGCCCTCTGGGACAGGGTACAGATACGCAGTATTTT; CDR3: CASSQGPLGQGTDTQYF
D: .; J: TRBJ2-1; size: .; V: TRBV20-1; DNA: TGCAGTGCTAGAGAAAGACTAGAACTCATCAATGAGCAGTTCTTC; CDR3: CSARERLELINEQFF
D: TRBD2; J: TRBJ2-3; size: once; V: TRBV5-1; DNA: TGCGCCAGCAGCTCCTTAGCGGGAGCAGATACGCAGTATTTT; CDR3: CASSSLAGADTQYF
D: .; J: TRBJ2-7; size: few; V: TRBV2; DNA: TGTGCCAGCAGTGAAGCGGGCAGCGCTACCTACGAGCAGTACTTC; CDR3: CASSEAGSATYEQYF
D: TRBD1; J: TRBJ2-7; size: .; V: TRBV20-1; DNA: TGCAGTGCTAAGGTGACAGGGTGGGAGCAGTACTTC; CDR3: CSAKVTGWEQYF
D: TRBD1; J: TRBJ2-7; size: .; V: TRBV20-1; DNA: TGCAGTGCTAGACCCTCAGGGGGCGCGGTTGTCCGCGAGCAGTACTTC; CDR3: CSARPSGGAVVREQYF
D: TRBD1; J: TRBJ1-2; size: once; V: TRBV7-8; DNA: TGTGCCAGCAGCTTAGTACGGCAGGGGGCTGGCTACACCTTC; CDR3: CASSLVRQGAGYTF
D: TRBD1; J: TRBJ2-7; size: few; V: TRBV10-2; DNA: TGCGCCAGCAGTGTTACAGGGGGCTACAATGAGCAGTACTTC; CDR3: CASSVTGGYNEQYF
D: .; J: TRBJ1-4; size: .; V: TRBV6-5; DNA: TGTGCCAGCAGTTACTTAGGGGGGGCGCGCGAAAAACTGTTTTTT; CDR3: CASSYLGGAREKLFF
D: .; J: TRBJ1-2; size: .; V: TRBV7-8; DNA: TGTGCCAGCAGCAACCCCCCGGGGGGAAACTATGGCTACACCTTC; CDR3: CASSNPPGGNYGYTF
D: .; J: TRBJ2-7; size: .; V: TRBV7-2; DNA: TGTGCCAGCAGCTATAATGCGTGGGGGGACGAGCAGTACTTC; CDR3: CASSYNAWGDEQYF
D: .; J: TRBJ2-6; size: .; V: TRBV27; DNA: TGTGCCAGACCGGGAGCCAACGTCCTGACTTTC; CDR3: CARPGANVLTF
D: .; J: TRBJ2-7; size: .; V: TRBV20-1; DNA: TGCAGTGCTAATGCGGGGGCTTCAACCTACGAGCAGTACTTC; CDR3: CSANAGASTYEQYF
D: .; J: TRBJ2-7; size: .; V: TRBV6-2/TRBV6-3; DNA: TGTGCCAGCAGTGGTTCGGTTTTAGGCGACTCCTACGAGCAGTACTTC; CDR3: CASSGSVLGDSYEQYF
D: .; J: TRBJ1-6; size: few; V: TRBV5-1; DNA: TGCGCCAGCAGTAGCAGGGCGGATAATTCACCCCTCCACTTT; CDR3: CASSSRADNSPLHF
D: .; J: TRBJ2-5; size: .; V: TRBV29-1; DNA: TGCAGCGTTGGGGTAGGGGGGGAGACCCAGTACTTC; CDR3: CSVGVGGETQYF
D: .; J: TRBJ2-3; size: .; V: TRBV7-3; DNA: TGTGCCAGCAGCCCCCCTGGGGGGTATACGCAGTATTTT; CDR3: CASSPPGGYTQYF
D: .; J: TRBJ2-7; size: few; V: TRBV2; DNA: TGTGCCAGCAAGGAATTAGGACGGGAGCAGTACTTC; CDR3: CASKELGREQYF
D: .; J: TRBJ2-5; size: once; V: TRBV28; DNA: TGTGCCAGCAGTTTACCCCTTCCGCGGGGCCAAGAGACCCAGTACTTC; CDR3: CASSLPLPRGQETQYF
D: .; J: TRBJ2-3; size: .; V: TRBV7-2; DNA: TGTGCCAGCAGCTTAGTCGGGGTTTTAACGCAGTATTTT; CDR3: CASSLVGVLTQYF